A selection of T cell receptor beta chains follows, all from one sample in a study of blood T cell repertoires in COVID-19. Produced via immunoSEQ multiplex PCR; TCRdb's table is partial and in-frame only. Of 140,000 to 150,000 clones listed, around 77% were seen once; the top ten hold around 8.7%. Specimen: peripheral blood. These receptors were collected from a man aged 45 to 65 with active or convalescent COVID-19. Both conserved end residues are part of each CDR3. A D gene is named only where the DNA matches it firmly. Part of the rows lack a size; the others show once, few, many or a class for expanded clones.

D gene: .; V gene: TRBV2; J gene: TRBJ2-7; clone size: .; CDR3 DNA: TGTGCCAGCAGTCGGAGCGGGCCCTCCTACGAGCAGTACTTC; CDR3 protein: CASSRSGPSYEQYF
D gene: .; V gene: TRBV11-2; J gene: TRBJ2-7; clone size: few; CDR3 DNA: TGTGCCAGCAGCCCGGCCCCCCCGGGACACCAGCAGTACTTC; CDR3 protein: CASSPAPPGHQQYF
D gene: TRBD2; V gene: TRBV6-2/TRBV6-3; J gene: TRBJ2-2; clone size: .; CDR3 DNA: TGTGCCAGCAGTTATGGCGGGAGAGTATCCGGGGAGCTGTTTTTT; CDR3 protein: CASSYGGRVSGELFF
D gene: TRBD1; V gene: TRBV5-1; J gene: TRBJ1-6; clone size: few; CDR3 DNA: TGCGCCAGCAGCCCGGGACAGGGCCGTTCACCCCTCCACTTT; CDR3 protein: CASSPGQGRSPLHF
D gene: TRBD1; V gene: TRBV12-3/TRBV12-4; J gene: TRBJ1-2; clone size: .; CDR3 DNA: TGTGCCAGCAGTTACACAGGGGCGGGGGGCTACACCTTC; CDR3 protein: CASSYTGAGGYTF
D gene: TRBD2; V gene: TRBV19; J gene: TRBJ2-4; clone size: few; CDR3 DNA: TGTGCCAGTAGTGGACTAGCGGGAGAGGCCAAAAACATTCAGTACTTC; CDR3 protein: CASSGLAGEAKNIQYF
D gene: .; V gene: TRBV5-1; J gene: TRBJ1-4; clone size: few; CDR3 DNA: TGCGCCAGCAGCATACGTAGTGCTAATGAAAAACTGTTTTTT; CDR3 protein: CASSIRSANEKLFF
D gene: TRBD1; V gene: TRBV28; J gene: TRBJ1-1; clone size: .; CDR3 DNA: TGTGCCAGCAGTTTATTTTTCGTGGGGCGGGACAGGGGAAACACTGAAGCTTTCTTT; CDR3 protein: CASSLFFVGRDRGNTEAFF
D gene: .; V gene: TRBV27; J gene: TRBJ2-6; clone size: .; CDR3 DNA: TGTGCCAGCCTAACCCGTACAGGGTCCGGGGCCAACGTCCTGACTTTC; CDR3 protein: CASLTRTGSGANVLTF
D gene: .; V gene: TRBV7-9; J gene: TRBJ2-1; clone size: .; CDR3 DNA: TGTGCCAGCAGCTTGGCCCCCTTCAATGAGCAGTTCTTC; CDR3 protein: CASSLAPFNEQFF
D gene: .; V gene: TRBV19; J gene: TRBJ2-6; clone size: .; CDR3 DNA: TGTGCCAGTAGTATAGCAGGGGCGACTGGGGCCAACGTCCTGACTTTC; CDR3 protein: CASSIAGATGANVLTF
D gene: .; V gene: TRBV7-3; J gene: TRBJ1-2; clone size: .; CDR3 DNA: TGTGCCAGCAGCTTACCAGCTAACTATGGCTACACCTTC; CDR3 protein: CASSLPANYGYTF
D gene: .; V gene: TRBV27; J gene: TRBJ2-7; clone size: .; CDR3 DNA: TGTGCCAGCAGTTTTATCCCCGCAGATCGCTACGAGCAGTACTTC; CDR3 protein: CASSFIPADRYEQYF
D gene: TRBD2; V gene: TRBV5-3; J gene: TRBJ2-2; clone size: .; CDR3 DNA: TGTGCCAGAAGCTTGCCAACTAGCGGGAGGGCTTTTGGTGGGACCGGGGAGCTGTTTTTT; CDR3 protein: CARSLPTSGRAFGGTGELFF
D gene: .; V gene: TRBV29-1; J gene: TRBJ1-6; clone size: .; CDR3 DNA: TGCAGCGTTTCAGGAAACTCGGATAATTCACCCCTCCACTTT; CDR3 protein: CSVSGNSDNSPLHF
D gene: .; V gene: TRBV9; J gene: TRBJ2-3; clone size: .; CDR3 DNA: TGTGCCAGCAGCGTAGTGGGCCACACAGATACGCAGTATTTT; CDR3 protein: CASSVVGHTDTQYF
D gene: TRBD2; V gene: TRBV28; J gene: TRBJ2-2; clone size: .; CDR3 DNA: TGTGCCAGCAGTACCCCCAGACTAGCGGGAGTTGTCACCGGGGAGCTGTTTTTT; CDR3 protein: CASSTPRLAGVVTGELFF
D gene: .; V gene: TRBV5-1; J gene: TRBJ2-3; clone size: .; CDR3 DNA: TGCGCCAGCAGCTTGGACCCTAATGAGGGAAGCCGCACAGATACGCAGTATTTT; CDR3 protein: CASSLDPNEGSRTDTQYF
D gene: .; V gene: TRBV6-1; J gene: TRBJ1-3; clone size: .; CDR3 DNA: TGTGCCAGCAGTGTTTCATGGGGCGAAGGTGGAAACACCATATATTTT; CDR3 protein: CASSVSWGEGGNTIYF
D gene: .; V gene: TRBV5-5; J gene: TRBJ2-7; clone size: .; CDR3 DNA: TGTGCCAGCAGCTTCCTAGTGTCCTACGAGCAGTACTTC; CDR3 protein: CASSFLVSYEQYF
D gene: TRBD2; V gene: TRBV6-6; J gene: TRBJ2-7; clone size: .; CDR3 DNA: TGTGCCAGCAGTCAGACTAGCGGGAGTTACGAGCAGTACTTC; CDR3 protein: CASSQTSGSYEQYF
D gene: .; V gene: TRBV6-8; J gene: TRBJ2-5; clone size: few; CDR3 DNA: TGTGCCAGCAGTTACCCGGGATACCAAGAGACCCAGTACTTC; CDR3 protein: CASSYPGYQETQYF
D gene: .; V gene: TRBV27; J gene: TRBJ2-5; clone size: .; CDR3 DNA: TGTGCCAGCAGTTTATTGGGCATACAAGAGACCCAGTACTTC; CDR3 protein: CASSLLGIQETQYF
D gene: TRBD2; V gene: TRBV7-8; J gene: TRBJ2-1; clone size: .; CDR3 DNA: TGTGCCAGCAGCTTGGGGGGGGGATCCTACAATGAGCAGTTCTTC; CDR3 protein: CASSLGGGSYNEQFF
D gene: TRBD1; V gene: TRBV9; J gene: TRBJ1-2; clone size: .; CDR3 DNA: TGTGCCAGTTCGACAGGGGAAGGCTACACCTTC; CDR3 protein: CASSTGEGYTF
D gene: .; V gene: TRBV7-2; J gene: TRBJ2-4; clone size: .; CDR3 DNA: TGTGCCAGCAGCTTCCTAGCCAAAAACATTCAGTACTTC; CDR3 protein: CASSFLAKNIQYF